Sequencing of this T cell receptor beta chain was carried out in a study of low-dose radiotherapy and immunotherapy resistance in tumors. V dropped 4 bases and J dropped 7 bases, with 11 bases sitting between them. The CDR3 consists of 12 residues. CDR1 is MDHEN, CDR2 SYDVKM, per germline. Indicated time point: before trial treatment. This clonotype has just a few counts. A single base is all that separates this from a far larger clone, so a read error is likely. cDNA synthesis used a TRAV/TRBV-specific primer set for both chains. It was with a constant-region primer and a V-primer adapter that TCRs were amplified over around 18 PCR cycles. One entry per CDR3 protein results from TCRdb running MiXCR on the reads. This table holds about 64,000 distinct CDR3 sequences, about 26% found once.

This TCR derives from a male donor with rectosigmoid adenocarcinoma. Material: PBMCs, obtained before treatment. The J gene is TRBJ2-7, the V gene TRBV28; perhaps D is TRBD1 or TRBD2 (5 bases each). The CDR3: CASSWGYNEQYF. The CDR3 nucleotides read TGTGCCAGCAGTTGGGGGTACAATGAGCAGTACTTC. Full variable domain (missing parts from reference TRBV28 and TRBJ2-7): DVKVTQSSRYLVKRTGEKVFLECVQDMDHENMFWYRQDPGLGLRLIYFSYDVKMKEKGDIPEGYSVSREKKERFSLILESASTNQTSMYLCASSWGYNEQYFGPGTRLTVT.